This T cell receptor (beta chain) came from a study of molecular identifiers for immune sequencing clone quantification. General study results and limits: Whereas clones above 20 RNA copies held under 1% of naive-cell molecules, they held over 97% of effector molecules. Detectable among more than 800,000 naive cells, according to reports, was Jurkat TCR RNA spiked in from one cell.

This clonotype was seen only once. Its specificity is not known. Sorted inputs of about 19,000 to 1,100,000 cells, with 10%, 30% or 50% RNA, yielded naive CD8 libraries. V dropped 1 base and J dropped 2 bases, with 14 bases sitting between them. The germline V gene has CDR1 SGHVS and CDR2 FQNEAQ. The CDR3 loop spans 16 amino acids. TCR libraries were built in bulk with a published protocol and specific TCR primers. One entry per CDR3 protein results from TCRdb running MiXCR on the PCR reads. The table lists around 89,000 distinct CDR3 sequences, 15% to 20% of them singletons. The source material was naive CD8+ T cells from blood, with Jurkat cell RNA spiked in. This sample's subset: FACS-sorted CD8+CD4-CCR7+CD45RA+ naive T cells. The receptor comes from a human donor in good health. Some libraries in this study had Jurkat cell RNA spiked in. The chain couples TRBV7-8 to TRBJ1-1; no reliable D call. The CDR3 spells CASSLESSRPNTEAFF. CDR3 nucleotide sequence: TGTGCCAGCAGCTTAGAATCATCGAGACCAAACACTGAAGCTTTCTTT.